The T cell receptor (beta chain) described here comes from a study of metastatic and nonmetastatic thyroid tumors. Background on the study: Comparative analysis of repertoires was undertaken across blood and tumor or nodule tissue obtained from malignant and benign thyroid patients. Points from the study as a whole: According to reports, the diversity of TCR beta was significantly higher in malignant thyroid tumors than in benign nodules, and this held in both blood and tumor samples.

TCRdb re-called clones from the PCR reads using MiXCR. The data show 65,000 or so clones, with approximately 4.1% seen just once and around 20% held by the top ten. No patient received treatment before thyroid surgery. V was shortened by 3 bases and J by 8 bases, with 17 bases between the two germline ends. The germline CDR1 and CDR2 sequences are LGHNA and YNFKEQ. This CDR3 contains 16 residues. This clone was counted at least ten times. What it binds is unknown. This clonotype was obtained from a female donor with papillary thyroid cancer or a benign thyroid nodule (not recorded which). Some clones in this sample may be carry-over from other donors' samples. Sequencing was performed on blood. V usage is TRBV4-2 and J usage is TRBJ1-6; weak D call: TRBD1 (6 bases). The CDR3 loop is CASSQDSGRDDSPLHF. The CDR3 bases are TGTGCCAGCAGCCAGGACAGTGGCAGGGACGATTCACCCCTCCACTTT.